These T cell receptor beta chains were read from a single sample in a study of T-cell memory formation after mild COVID-19. TCRdb reprocessed the 5' RACE reads via MiXCR and lists one record per CDR3 protein. The sample contains 350,000 or so distinct CDR3 sequences, under 15% of which appear only once. Sequencing was done on a sample of PBMCs or a T cell subset sorted from them (not recorded which). Receptors were obtained from a man younger than 35 who had mild COVID-19 (a few samples of this study predate the infection). Cell type and time point are not known. The CDR3 runs from the conserved cysteine through the conserved F or W. The order of the fields is J gene, D gene, V gene, clone size, CDR3 protein, CDR3 DNA. D genes are given only for firm matches. Size is stated for part of the rows, as once, few or many counts, or as a class when the clone is expanded.

TRBJ1-2 TRBD1 TRBV18 NA CASSRDRGPYGYTF TGTGCCAGCTCACGGGACAGGGGCCCGTATGGCTACACCTTC
TRBJ1-5 NA TRBV6-5 many CASSYNNQPQHF TGTGCCAGCAGTTACAATAATCAGCCCCAGCATTTT
TRBJ2-5 TRBD2 TRBV11-2 few CASSDRTSGQETQYF TGTGCCAGCAGCGACCGGACTAGCGGGCAAGAGACCCAGTACTTC
TRBJ2-5 TRBD2 TRBV6-5 few CASSYFQRGETQYF TGTGCCAGCAGTTACTTCCAGCGGGGGGAGACCCAGTACTTC
TRBJ2-2 NA TRBV12-3/TRBV12-4 few CASSLFVNSDTGELFF TGTGCCAGCAGTTTATTCGTAAACAGCGACACCGGGGAGCTGTTTTTT
TRBJ2-3 TRBD1 TRBV24-1 few CATRPGTGRGITDTQYF TGTGCCACCAGGCCAGGGACAGGCCGGGGCATCACAGATACGCAGTATTTT
TRBJ1-2 NA TRBV20-1 NA CSAREGSLGGYTF TGCAGTGCTAGAGAGGGGAGCCTAGGTGGCTACACCTTC
TRBJ1-5 NA TRBV6-2/TRBV6-3 NA CASSYSRGQPQHF TGTGCCAGCAGTTACTCGAGGGGTCAGCCCCAGCATTTT
TRBJ2-3 TRBD1 TRBV6-6 NA CASSYSMWDRGTDTQYF TGTGCCAGCAGTTACTCGATGTGGGACAGGGGCACAGATACGCAGTATTTT
TRBJ2-5 NA TRBV6-2/TRBV6-3 NA CASSYPRPAQYF TGTGCCAGCAGTTACCCACGGCCGGCCCAGTACTTC
TRBJ2-1 NA TRBV19 many CAVKGRSYNEQFF TGTGCCGTAAAGGGACGATCCTACAATGAGCAGTTCTTC
TRBJ2-1 TRBD1 TRBV4-1 NA CASAKTGTYNEQFF TGCGCCAGCGCAAAGACAGGGACGTACAATGAGCAGTTCTTC
TRBJ2-6 NA TRBV2 NA CATFSGANVLTF TGTGCCACTTTCTCTGGGGCCAACGTCCTGACTTTC
TRBJ1-5 TRBD1 TRBV3-1 few CASSQGTGFQPQHF TGTGCCAGCAGCCAAGGGACAGGGTTTCAGCCCCAGCATTTT
TRBJ2-1 TRBD1 TRBV7-9 once CAVPGQGSYNEQFF TGTGCCGTCCCGGGACAGGGCTCCTACAATGAGCAGTTCTTC
TRBJ2-3 TRBD2 TRBV7-2 few CATRQRGSTDTQYF TGTGCCACTCGGCAGCGGGGTAGCACAGATACGCAGTATTTT
TRBJ2-7 TRBD1 TRBV18 NA CASSGDRGSEQYF TGTGCCAGCTCAGGTGACAGGGGCTCCGAGCAGTACTTC
TRBJ2-7 NA TRBV7-8 few CASSLEPRGTYEQYF TGTGCCAGCAGCTTAGAACCGCGGGGCACCTACGAGCAGTACTTC
TRBJ1-1 NA TRBV7-8 once CASSSTWSTGAMNTEAFF TGTGCCAGCAGCAGTACATGGTCGACAGGAGCCATGAACACTGAAGCTTTCTTT
TRBJ1-6 NA TRBV6-5 few CASGGPPLHF TGTGCTAGCGGGGGGCCACCCCTCCACTTT
TRBJ2-1 TRBD1 TRBV19 NA CASSATQGVGEQFF TGTGCCAGTAGTGCAACGCAGGGGGTAGGGGAGCAGTTCTTC
TRBJ2-4 TRBD1 TRBV4-2 NA CASSQDGQGAAKNIQYF TGTGCCAGCAGCCAAGATGGACAGGGGGCCGCCAAAAACATTCAGTACTTC
TRBJ2-1 TRBD2 TRBV5-1 NA CASSWKALAGGLNEQFF TGCGCCAGCAGCTGGAAGGCACTAGCGGGGGGCCTCAATGAGCAGTTCTTC
TRBJ1-6 TRBD1 TRBV3-1 few CASSSGQRALHF TGTGCCAGCAGCTCGGGACAGAGGGCCCTCCACTTT
TRBJ1-5 TRBD1 TRBV6-6 many CASSWDRAAQPQHF TGTGCCAGCAGTTGGGACAGGGCAGCTCAGCCCCAGCATTTT
TRBJ2-1 TRBD1 TRBV12-3/TRBV12-4 few CASSTAGTGYNEQFF TGTGCCAGCAGTACGGCCGGGACAGGGTACAATGAGCAGTTCTTC
TRBJ2-1 NA TRBV7-9 NA CASSGTPYYNEQFF TGTGCCAGCAGCGGGACACCTTACTACAATGAGCAGTTCTTC
TRBJ2-1 NA TRBV12-3/TRBV12-4 many CASSPAGGWNEQFF TGTGCCAGCAGCCCTGCCGGGGGATGGAATGAGCAGTTCTTC
TRBJ2-2 NA TRBV9 NA CASSVTQDTGELFF TGTGCCAGCAGCGTGACACAGGACACCGGGGAGCTGTTTTTT
TRBJ2-1 NA TRBV7-8 few CASRRNEQGGNEQFF TGTGCCAGCCGTCGAAACGAACAGGGAGGGAATGAGCAGTTCTTC
TRBJ2-2 NA TRBV9 few CASSARGGGPNANTGELFF TGTGCCAGCAGCGCGCGAGGTGGGGGGCCTAACGCGAACACCGGGGAGCTGTTTTTT
TRBJ1-5 NA TRBV4-2 few CASSQDRAGARPQHF TGTGCCAGCAGCCAAGATAGGGCAGGGGCCAGGCCCCAGCATTTT
TRBJ2-1 TRBD2 TRBV10-3 few CAISEWRAGGHFEQFF TGTGCCATCAGTGAGTGGCGAGCGGGGGGACATTTTGAGCAGTTCTTC
TRBJ1-5 NA TRBV6-2/TRBV6-3 NA CASSNTRYSNQPQHF TGTGCCAGCAGTAACACGCGATATAGCAATCAGCCCCAGCATTTT
TRBJ1-1 NA TRBV7-9 many CASSLGAGGPDGTEAFF TGTGCCAGCAGCTTAGGGGCGGGGGGCCCAGACGGCACTGAAGCTTTCTTT
TRBJ2-1 NA TRBV27 NA CASSYYQVDEQFF TGTGCCAGCAGTTACTACCAAGTTGATGAGCAGTTCTTC
TRBJ1-1 NA TRBV2 NA CASSGGWGGTEAFF TGTGCCAGCAGCGGAGGATGGGGGGGCACTGAAGCTTTCTTT